Below, 2 T cell receptor beta chains from the same sample are listed, as sequenced in a study of cytomegalovirus exposure and HLA in healthy donors (dated by TCRdb to about 2017). Libraries were built with the immunoSEQ multiplex PCR assay. The multiplex PCR relied on a mix of 60 forward primers for TCR Vbeta segments and 13 reverse primers for TCR Jbeta segments. TCRdb took this table from immuneACCESS and kept in-frame rearrangements with V and J called. Such tables lack part of the clones; where checked against another copy, unresolved V genes explain under half of the gap, and the rest is unexplained. Within this sample are some 100,000 clones, with roughly 83% of them counted one time only. The ten largest clones capture roughly 3.7% of the sample. The material sequenced was PBMCs. These receptors were collected from a female donor in good health and CMV-seropositive.

CDR3 nucleotide sequence: TGTGCCACCAGCAGAGATCCTTCCGGGACAGGGGGCGCAGATGGCTACACCTTC. It specifies CATSRDPSGTGGADGYTF. This chain uses TRBV15 with TRBJ1-2; TRBD1 matches 12 bases. The V gene's germline CDR1 is LNHNV and CDR2 YYDKDF (reference sequence). This CDR3 comprises 18 residues. J gave up 6 bases and V 0 bases, and 11 bases lay outside the gene matches.

The chain couples TRBV19 to TRBJ1-2; 11 positions agree with TRBD1. This CDR3 has 15 residues. V gave up 5 bases and J gave up 4 bases; unmatched junction bases: 6. From germline, CDR1 is LNHDA and CDR2 SQIVND (reference sequence). The CDR3: CASSAWDRGFYGYTF. DNA of the CDR3: TGTGCCAGTAGTGCCTGGGACAGGGGGTTCTATGGCTACACCTTC. Complete variable domain (other parts from reference TRBV19 and TRBJ1-2): DGGITQSPKYLFRKEGQNVTLSCEQNLNHDAMYWYRQDPGQGLRLIYYSQIVNDFQKGDIAEGYSVSREKKESFPLTVTSAQKNPTAFYLCASSAWDRGFYGYTFGSGTRLTVV.